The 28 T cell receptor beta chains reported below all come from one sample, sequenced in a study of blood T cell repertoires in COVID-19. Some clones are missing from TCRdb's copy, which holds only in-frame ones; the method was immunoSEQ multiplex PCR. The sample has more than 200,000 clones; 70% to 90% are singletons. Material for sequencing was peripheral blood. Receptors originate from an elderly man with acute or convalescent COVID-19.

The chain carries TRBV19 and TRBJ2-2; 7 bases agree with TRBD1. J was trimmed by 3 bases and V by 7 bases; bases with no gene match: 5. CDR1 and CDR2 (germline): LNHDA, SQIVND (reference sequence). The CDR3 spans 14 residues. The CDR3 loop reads CASTGTVDTGELFF. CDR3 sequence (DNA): TGTGCCAGTACCGGGACAGTAGACACCGGGGAGCTGTTTTTT.

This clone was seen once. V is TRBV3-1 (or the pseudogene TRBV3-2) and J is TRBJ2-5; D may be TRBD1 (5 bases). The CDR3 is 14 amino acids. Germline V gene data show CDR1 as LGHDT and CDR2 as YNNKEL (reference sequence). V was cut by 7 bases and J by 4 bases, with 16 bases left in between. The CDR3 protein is CASTSQGVGETQYF. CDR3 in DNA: TGTGCCAGCACGAGTCAGGGCGTTGGAGAGACCCAGTACTTC.

The CDR3 DNA sequence: TGTGCCAGCAGCCTTTCGGGGATAAACACCGGGGAGCTGTTTTTT. This sequence encodes CASSLSGINTGELFF. The V gene is TRBV3-1 (or the pseudogene TRBV3-2), the J gene TRBJ2-2; D might be TRBD2 (5 bases). CDR3 length: 15 residues. Germline assignment: CDR1 LGHDT and CDR2 YNNKEL (reference sequence). Trimming took 4 bases from V and 2 from J, leaving 11 bases between them.

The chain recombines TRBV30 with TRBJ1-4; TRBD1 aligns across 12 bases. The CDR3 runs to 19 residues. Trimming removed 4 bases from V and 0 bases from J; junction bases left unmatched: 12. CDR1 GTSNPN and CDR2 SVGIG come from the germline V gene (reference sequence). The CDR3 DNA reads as TGTGCCTGGATCCCGTGGGACAGGGGGCCGGGGGCAACTAATGAAAAACTGTTTTTT. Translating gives CAWIPWDRGPGATNEKLFF.

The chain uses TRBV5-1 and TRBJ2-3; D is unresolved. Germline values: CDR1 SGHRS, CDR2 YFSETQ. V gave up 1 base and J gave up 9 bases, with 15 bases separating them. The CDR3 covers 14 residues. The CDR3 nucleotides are TGCGCCAGCAGCTTGAATCTTTTTAGAGAAACGCAGTATTTT. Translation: CASSLNLFRETQYF.

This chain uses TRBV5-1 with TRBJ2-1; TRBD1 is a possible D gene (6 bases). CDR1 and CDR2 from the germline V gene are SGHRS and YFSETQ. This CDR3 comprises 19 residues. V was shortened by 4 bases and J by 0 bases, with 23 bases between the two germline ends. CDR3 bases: TGCGCCAGCAGCCCGGCGGACAGTGGAACCTTTCTCTCCTACAATGAGCAGTTCTTC. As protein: CASSPADSGTFLSYNEQFF.

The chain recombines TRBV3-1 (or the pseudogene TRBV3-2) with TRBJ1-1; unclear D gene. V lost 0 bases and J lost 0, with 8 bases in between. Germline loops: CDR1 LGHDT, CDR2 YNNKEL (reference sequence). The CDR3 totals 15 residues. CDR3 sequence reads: CASSQEAGLNTEAFF. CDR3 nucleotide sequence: TGTGCCAGCAGCCAAGAGGCGGGCTTGAACACTGAAGCTTTCTTT.

CDR3 in amino acids: CASSPGLAPPYNEQFF. In nucleotides, the CDR3 is TGTGCCAGTAGCCCCGGACTAGCGCCGCCCTACAATGAGCAGTTCTTC. The J gene is TRBJ2-1, the V gene TRBV19; the match to TRBD2 covers 9 bases. The V gene's germline CDR1 is LNHDA and CDR2 SQIVND (reference sequence). The CDR3 runs to 16 residues. The trim removed 6 bases at V and 2 bases at J, leaving 8 bases unmatched.

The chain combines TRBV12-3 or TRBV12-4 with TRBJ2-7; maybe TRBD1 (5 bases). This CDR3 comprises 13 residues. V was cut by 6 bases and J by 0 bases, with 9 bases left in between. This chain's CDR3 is CASRDSVSYEQYF. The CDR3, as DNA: TGTGCCAGCAGAGACAGCGTCTCCTACGAGCAGTACTTC.

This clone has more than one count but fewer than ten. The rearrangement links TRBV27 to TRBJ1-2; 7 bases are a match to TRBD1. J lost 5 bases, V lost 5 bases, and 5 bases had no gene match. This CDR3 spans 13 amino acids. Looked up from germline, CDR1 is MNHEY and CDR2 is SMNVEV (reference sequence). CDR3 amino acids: CASSRDSVYGYTF. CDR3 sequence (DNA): TGTGCCAGCAGTCGGGACAGCGTTTATGGCTACACCTTC.

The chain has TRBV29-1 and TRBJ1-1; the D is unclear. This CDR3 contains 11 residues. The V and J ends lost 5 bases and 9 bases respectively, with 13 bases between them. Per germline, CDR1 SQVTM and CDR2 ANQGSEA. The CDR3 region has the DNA TGCAGCGTTACTGACTGGCCCAAAGCTTTCTTT. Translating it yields CSVTDWPKAFF.

CDR3 sequence (DNA): TGTGCCACCAGCAGAGGGTTCCCCACTAACAATGAGCAGTTCTTC. Residues: CATSRGFPTNNEQFF. V and J are TRBV15 and TRBJ2-1; D not certain. The CDR3 loop spans 15 amino acids. V lost 1 base, J lost 5 bases, and 12 bases lay in between. Germline-derived CDR1 and CDR2 are LNHNV and YYDKDF (reference sequence).

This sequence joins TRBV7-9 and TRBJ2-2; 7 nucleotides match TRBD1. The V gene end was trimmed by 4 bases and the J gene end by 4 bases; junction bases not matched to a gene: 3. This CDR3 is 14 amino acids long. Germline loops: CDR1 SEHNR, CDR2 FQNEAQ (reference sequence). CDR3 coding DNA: TGTGCCAGCAGCTCCCAGGGGGTCACCGGGGAGCTGTTTTTT. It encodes CASSSQGVTGELFF.

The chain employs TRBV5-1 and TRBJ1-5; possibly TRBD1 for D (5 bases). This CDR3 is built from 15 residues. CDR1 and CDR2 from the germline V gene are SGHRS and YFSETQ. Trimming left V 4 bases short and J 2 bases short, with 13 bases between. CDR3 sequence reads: CASSPDGAGNQPQHF. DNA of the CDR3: TGCGCCAGCAGCCCGGATGGGGCGGGCAATCAGCCCCAGCATTTT.

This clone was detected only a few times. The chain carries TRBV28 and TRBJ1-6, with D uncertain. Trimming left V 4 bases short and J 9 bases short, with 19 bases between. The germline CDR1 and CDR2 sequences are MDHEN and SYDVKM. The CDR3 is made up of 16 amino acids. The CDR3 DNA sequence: TGTGCCAGCAGTTCCCGGGATGCCGGTCCACTTTCACCCCTCCACTTT. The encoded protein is CASSSRDAGPLSPLHF.

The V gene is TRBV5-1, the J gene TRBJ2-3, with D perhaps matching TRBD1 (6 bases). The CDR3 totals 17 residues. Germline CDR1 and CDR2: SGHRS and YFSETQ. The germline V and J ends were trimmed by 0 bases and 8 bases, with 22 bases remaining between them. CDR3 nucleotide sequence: TGCGCCAGCAGCTTGGGTTTGGCAGGGGTTGATTGGGCTACGCAGTATTTT. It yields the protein CASSLGLAGVDWATQYF.

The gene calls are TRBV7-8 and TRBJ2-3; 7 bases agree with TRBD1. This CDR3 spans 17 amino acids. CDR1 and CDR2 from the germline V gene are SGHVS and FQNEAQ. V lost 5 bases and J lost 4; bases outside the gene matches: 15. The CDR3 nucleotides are TGTGCCAGCAGCCCAGGCCCTAGGGGGCAGGTTTCAGATACGCAGTATTTT. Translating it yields CASSPGPRGQVSDTQYF.

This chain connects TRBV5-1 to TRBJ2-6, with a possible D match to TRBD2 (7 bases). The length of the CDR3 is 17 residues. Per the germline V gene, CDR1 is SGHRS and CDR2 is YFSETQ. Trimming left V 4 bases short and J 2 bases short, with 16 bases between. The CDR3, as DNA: TGCGCCAGCAGCCCCCTTAGGGGGGGTACTGGGGCCAACGTCCTGACTTTC. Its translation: CASSPLRGGTGANVLTF.

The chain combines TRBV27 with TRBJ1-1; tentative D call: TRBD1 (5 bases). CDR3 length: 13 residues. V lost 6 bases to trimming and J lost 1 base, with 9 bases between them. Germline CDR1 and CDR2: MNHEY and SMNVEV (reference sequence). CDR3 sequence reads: CASRLRGNTEAFF. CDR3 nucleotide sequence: TGTGCCAGCAGACTAAGGGGGAACACTGAAGCTTTCTTT.

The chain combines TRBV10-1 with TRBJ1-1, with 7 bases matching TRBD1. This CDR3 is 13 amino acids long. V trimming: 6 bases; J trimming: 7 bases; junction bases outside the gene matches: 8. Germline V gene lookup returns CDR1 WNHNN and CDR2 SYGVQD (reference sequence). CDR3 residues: CASSDRVRGEAFF. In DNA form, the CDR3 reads TGCGCCAGCAGCGACAGGGTTAGGGGTGAAGCTTTCTTT.

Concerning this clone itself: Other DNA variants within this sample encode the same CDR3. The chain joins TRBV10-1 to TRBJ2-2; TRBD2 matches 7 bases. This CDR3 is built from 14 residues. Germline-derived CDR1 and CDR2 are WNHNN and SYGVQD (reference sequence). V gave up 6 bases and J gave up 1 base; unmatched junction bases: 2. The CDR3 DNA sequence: TGCGCCAGCAGACCTAGCGGGAACACCGGGGAGCTGTTTTTT. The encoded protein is CASRPSGNTGELFF.

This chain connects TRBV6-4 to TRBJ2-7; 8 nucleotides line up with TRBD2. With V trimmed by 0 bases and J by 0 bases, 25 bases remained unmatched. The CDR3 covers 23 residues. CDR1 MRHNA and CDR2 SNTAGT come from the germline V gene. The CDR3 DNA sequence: TGTGCCAGCAGTGACTCGAAGGGATTTGAGCGTCGCCCGACTAGCGCTAGCTCCTACGAGCAGTACGTC. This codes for CASSDSKGFERRPTSASSYEQYV.

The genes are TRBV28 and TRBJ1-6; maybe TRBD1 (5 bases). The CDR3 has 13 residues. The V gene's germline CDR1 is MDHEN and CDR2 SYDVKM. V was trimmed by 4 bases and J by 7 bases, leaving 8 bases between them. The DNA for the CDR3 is TGTGCCAGCAGTTCGGGGGGGAATTCACCCCTCCACTTT. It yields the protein CASSSGGNSPLHF.

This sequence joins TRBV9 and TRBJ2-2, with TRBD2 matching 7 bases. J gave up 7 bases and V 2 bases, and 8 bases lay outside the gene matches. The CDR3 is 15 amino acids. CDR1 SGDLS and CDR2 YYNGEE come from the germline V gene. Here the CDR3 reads CASSVSGRPGGELFF. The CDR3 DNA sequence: TGTGCCAGCAGCGTTTCCGGGAGGCCCGGCGGGGAGCTGTTTTTT.

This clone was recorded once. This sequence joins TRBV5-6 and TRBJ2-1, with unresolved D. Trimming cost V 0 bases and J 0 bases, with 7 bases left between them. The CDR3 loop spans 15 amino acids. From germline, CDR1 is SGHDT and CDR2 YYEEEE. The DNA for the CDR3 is TGTGCCAGCAGCTTGGGGCATAACTCCTACAATGAGCAGTTCTTC. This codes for CASSLGHNSYNEQFF. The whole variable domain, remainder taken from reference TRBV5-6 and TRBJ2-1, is DAGVTQSPTHLIKTRGQQVTLRCSPKSGHDTVSWYQQALGQGPQFIFQYYEEEERQRGNFPDRFSGHQFPNYSSELNVNALLLGDSALYLCASSLGHNSYNEQFFGPGTRLTVL.

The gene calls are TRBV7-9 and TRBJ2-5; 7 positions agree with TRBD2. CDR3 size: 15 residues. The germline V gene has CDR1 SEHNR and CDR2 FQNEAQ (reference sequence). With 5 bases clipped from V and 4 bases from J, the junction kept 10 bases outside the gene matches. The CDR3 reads CASSARGRASETQYF. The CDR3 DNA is TGTGCCAGCAGCGCACGCGGGAGAGCGTCAGAGACCCAGTACTTC.

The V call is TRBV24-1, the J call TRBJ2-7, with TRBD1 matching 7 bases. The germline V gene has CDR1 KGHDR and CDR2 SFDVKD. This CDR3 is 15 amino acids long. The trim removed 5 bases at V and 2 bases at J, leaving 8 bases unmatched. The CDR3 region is CATSGARGHPYEQYV. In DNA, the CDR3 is TGTGCCACCAGTGGGGCTAGGGGGCACCCCTACGAGCAGTACGTC.

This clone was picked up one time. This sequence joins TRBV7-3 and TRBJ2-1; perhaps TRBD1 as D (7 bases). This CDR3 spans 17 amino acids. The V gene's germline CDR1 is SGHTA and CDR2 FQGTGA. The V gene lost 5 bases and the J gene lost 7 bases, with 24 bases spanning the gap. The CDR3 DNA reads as TGTGCCAGCAGCCACTCGGCAGGGGGGTTTTCGTGGAATGAGCAGTTCTTC. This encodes CASSHSAGGFSWNEQFF.